A single sample is the source of the 22 T cell receptor beta chains below, sequenced in a study of cytomegalovirus exposure and HLA in healthy donors. PCR amplification relied on 60 Vbeta primers (plus 13 Jbeta primers). The assay was immunoSEQ multiplex PCR, and TCRdb's table has in-frame clones only and misses some. This sample has about 140,000 clones, with 60% to 85% found just once. Sequencing was performed on PBMCs. Receptors were obtained from a female donor in good health and CMV-seropositive.

The rearrangement links TRBV9 to TRBJ1-3; D call uncertain. The CDR3 spans 19 residues. The germline gives CDR1 SGDLS, CDR2 YYNGEE. V lost 0 bases to trimming and J lost 3 bases, with 22 bases between them. The CDR3 sequence is CASSVGLSLAAASGNTIYF. CDR3 bases: TGTGCCAGCAGCGTAGGTCTATCGCTTGCGGCAGCTAGTGGAAACACCATATATTTT.

This clone was seen a handful of times. The chain is built from TRBV30 and TRBJ2-1; D may be TRBD2 (6 bases). Trimming removed 2 bases from V and 5 bases from J, with 7 bases in between. Germline V gene data show CDR1 as GTSNPN and CDR2 as SVGIG (reference sequence). The CDR3 runs to 12 residues. The CDR3: CAWSREDNEQFF. The CDR3 bases are TGTGCCTGGAGTAGGGAGGACAATGAGCAGTTCTTC.

The gene calls are TRBV5-4 and TRBJ2-1, with 7 nucleotides matching TRBD2. CDR3 length equals 14 residues. V lost 5 bases, J lost 4 bases, and 6 bases stayed unmatched. Per the germline V gene, CDR1 is SGHNT and CDR2 is YYREEE (reference sequence). The CDR3 region is CASRGGTNYNEQFF. In DNA, the CDR3 is TGTGCCAGCAGGGGGGGGACTAATTACAATGAGCAGTTCTTC.

Only a few counts were recorded for this clone. The rearrangement links TRBV6-5 to TRBJ1-2, with D perhaps matching TRBD1 (5 bases). The CDR3 is 15 residues long. V was clipped by 4 bases and J by 0 bases, with 12 bases between them. Germline V lookup: CDR1 MNHEY, CDR2 SVGAGI. The CDR3 loop is CASSSYSGANYGYTF. The CDR3 bases are TGTGCCAGCAGTTCCTACTCGGGGGCTAACTATGGCTACACCTTC.

The rearrangement joins TRBV4-1 to TRBJ1-3; D not resolved. V lost 5 bases and J lost 4, with 9 bases in between. This CDR3 contains 13 residues. From germline, CDR1 is MGHRA and CDR2 YSYEKL. CDR3 in amino acids: CASSEAVGNTIYF. CDR3 DNA: TGCGCCAGCAGCGAAGCTGTCGGAAACACCATATATTTT.

The chain recombines TRBV9 with TRBJ1-6, with D perhaps TRBD1 (5 bases). The V and J ends lost 5 bases and 4 bases respectively, with 10 bases between them. There are 14 residues in the CDR3. Per the germline V gene, CDR1 is SGDLS and CDR2 is YYNGEE. The CDR3 coding sequence is TGTGCCAGCAGAGAAGGGGAATATAATTCACCCCTCCACTTT. Its translation is CASREGEYNSPLHF.

This chain connects TRBV6-5 to TRBJ2-5; tentatively, D is TRBD2 (6 bases). Germline V CDR1 and CDR2: MNHEY, SVGAGI. Trimming took 0 bases from V and 4 from J, leaving 15 bases between them. The length of the CDR3 is 16 residues. Here the CDR3 reads CASSYSRTGLRETQYF. Written as DNA, the CDR3 is TGTGCCAGCAGTTACTCACGCACGGGACTGAGAGAGACCCAGTACTTC.

This clone was seen more than once but under ten times. The genes are TRBV19 and TRBJ2-1; 11 bases align to TRBD1. Trimming removed 2 bases from V and 8 bases from J; junction bases left unmatched: 2. The CDR3 is 14 amino acids. Germline CDR1 and CDR2: LNHDA and SQIVND (reference sequence). CDR3 DNA: TGTGCCAGTAGTATACAGGACAGGGGGCATGAGCAGTTCTTC. Its protein is CASSIQDRGHEQFF.

In the case of this clone: One junction end disagrees with the germline gene, perhaps due to a read error. The chain employs TRBV4-1 and TRBJ2-2, with 10 positions matching TRBD2. Germline assignment: CDR1 MGHRA and CDR2 YSYEKL. CDR3 size: 15 residues. The CDR3 here is CASTQRLAGVGELFF. The CDR3 DNA is TGCGCCAGCACCCAACGGCTAGCGGGGGTCGGGGAGCTGTTTTTT.

The rearrangement links TRBV11-1 to TRBJ2-1; TRBD2 might be the D (6 bases). Trimming cost V 6 bases and J 9 bases, with 24 bases left between them. The CDR3 runs to 16 residues. Germline values: CDR1 SGHAT, CDR2 FQDESV (reference sequence). CDR3 in amino acids: CASSFSTGVSQGEQFF. The CDR3 region has the DNA TGTGCCAGCAGTTTTTCTACGGGAGTGAGCCAAGGTGAGCAGTTCTTC. Based on the CDR3 plus reference TRBV11-1 and TRBJ2-1, the full variable domain is EAEVAQSPRYKITEKSQAVAFWCDPISGHATLYWYRQILGQGPELLVQFQDESVVDDSQLPKDRFSAERLKGVDSTLKIQPAELGDSAMYLCASSFSTGVSQGEQFFGPGTRLTVL.

The chain recombines TRBV6-5 with TRBJ2-5; 7 bases agree with TRBD2. The V segment lost 0 bases and the J segment 13 bases; nucleotides outside the gene matches: 14. The V gene's germline CDR1 is MNHEY and CDR2 SVGAGI. This CDR3 has 15 residues. CDR3 loop: CASSYSSEPTSSRYF. DNA for the CDR3: TGTGCCAGCAGTTACTCTTCGGAACCGACTAGCTCCCGGTACTTC.

The chain couples TRBV7-9 to TRBJ1-1; 9 bases line up with TRBD1. This CDR3 has 14 amino acids. CDR1 is SEHNR, CDR2 FQNEAQ, per germline (reference sequence). V trimming: 3 bases; J trimming: 4 bases; junction bases outside the gene matches: 3. This CDR3 reads CASSFQQGATEAFF. The CDR3, as DNA: TGTGCCAGCAGCTTTCAACAGGGGGCCACTGAAGCTTTCTTT.

The chain couples TRBV19 to TRBJ1-6, with 9 positions matching TRBD1. Germline values: CDR1 LNHDA, CDR2 SQIVND (reference sequence). This CDR3 region has 15 residues. V lost 2 bases, J lost 7 bases, and 3 bases stayed unmatched. CDR3 sequence reads: CASSILGTGNSPLHF. CDR3 nucleotides: TGTGCCAGTAGTATATTGGGGACAGGGAATTCACCCCTCCACTTT.

This clone was seen more than once but under ten times. V usage is TRBV5-5 and J usage is TRBJ1-2, with D tentatively TRBD1 (5 bases). V lost 1 base and J 6 bases, leaving 10 bases between the germline ends. Germline V CDR1 and CDR2: SGHKS, YYEKEE (reference sequence). The CDR3 extends over 13 amino acids. CDR3 DNA: TGTGCCAGCAGCTTGTCATCGGGGGATGGCTACACCTTC. This translates into CASSLSSGDGYTF.

This sequence joins TRBV19 and TRBJ2-3, with a possible D match to TRBD2 (6 bases). CDR1 and CDR2 (germline): LNHDA, SQIVND (reference sequence). This CDR3 has 14 residues. V was shortened by 6 bases and J by 1 base, with 11 bases between the two germline ends. CDR3: CASSPEGRTDTQYF. CDR3 sequence (DNA): TGTGCCAGTAGCCCGGAGGGCCGCACAGATACGCAGTATTTT.

This rearrangement joins TRBV6-1 to TRBJ2-7; 9 positions match TRBD1. Per germline, CDR1 MNHNS and CDR2 SASEGT. There are 14 residues in the CDR3. V lost 8 bases and J lost 5; bases outside the gene matches: 10. In DNA, the CDR3 is TGTGCCAGCGAAGACCGGGACAGGGCCCACGAGCAGTACTTC. It encodes CASEDRDRAHEQYF.

CDR3 loop: CASSWGGQISTGELFF. CDR3 coding DNA: TGTGCCAGCAGCTGGGGGGGACAAATAAGCACCGGGGAGCTGTTTTTT. This chain joins TRBV27 and TRBJ2-2; TRBD2 is a possible D gene (7 bases). Trimming shortened V by 6 bases and J by 4 bases, and 18 bases separated the two germline ends. There are 16 residues in the CDR3. Germline V gives CDR1 MNHEY, CDR2 SMNVEV (reference sequence).

The chain carries TRBV28 and TRBJ1-2; D gene unclear. The CDR3 extends over 13 amino acids. Germline values: CDR1 MDHEN, CDR2 SYDVKM. V shed 3 bases and J shed 4 bases, with 9 bases lying between them. The CDR3 sequence: CASSLPPIYGYTF. The DNA for the CDR3 is TGTGCCAGCAGTTTGCCCCCTATCTATGGCTACACCTTC.

This chain links TRBV28 with TRBJ2-3; D might be TRBD1 (5 bases). V gave up 5 bases and J gave up 8 bases, with 17 bases separating them. Germline values: CDR1 MDHEN, CDR2 SYDVKM. This CDR3 has 14 residues. In DNA, the CDR3 is TGTGCCAGCAGTACAACAACAGGTTCTGGTACGCAGTATTTT. It translates to CASSTTTGSGTQYF.

This clone came up once. Written as DNA, the CDR3 is TGTGCCAGCGGGACTAGCGGGGGGGGGTGGGAGACCCAGTACTTC. It codes for CASGTSGGGWETQYF. The chain employs TRBV6-1 and TRBJ2-5; 16 bases match TRBD2. Germline CDR1 is MNHNS and CDR2 is SASEGT. Unmatched junction bases numbered 5, after V lost 8 bases and J lost 5 bases. The CDR3 totals 15 residues.

The chain links TRBV18 to TRBJ1-3; 7 bases match TRBD1. The CDR3 sequence is 15 residues long. The trim removed 5 bases at V and 3 bases at J, leaving 7 bases unmatched. Germline CDR1 reads KGHSH; CDR2 reads LQKENI. Here the CDR3 DNA reads TGTGCCAGCTCAGATAGGACAGGATATGGAAACACCATATATTTT. Its protein product is CASSDRTGYGNTIYF.

The V gene is TRBV19, the J gene TRBJ2-3; D not certain. The length of the CDR3 is 14 residues. Trimming removed 1 base at V and 5 bases at J, with 10 bases between. Germline V lookup: CDR1 LNHDA, CDR2 SQIVND (reference sequence). CDR3 DNA sequence: TGTGCCAGTAGTATAGGGGCCTTTGGAGATACGCAGTATTTT. Encoded protein: CASSIGAFGDTQYF.